The 14 T cell receptor beta chains given below trace back to one sample, sequenced in a study of blood T cell repertoires in COVID-19. Only in-frame clones appear in the TCRdb table, and some are missing; sequencing was by immunoSEQ multiplex PCR. The repertoire holds approximately 130,000 clones, around 88% seen once, with 15% to 20% in the top ten. Material: peripheral blood. The receptors were gathered from a woman aged 45-60 years who had recovered from COVID-19.

The chain links TRBV10-3 to TRBJ1-2, with D possibly TRBD1 on 6 matching bases. CDR1 is ENHRY and CDR2 is SYGVKD in the germline V gene. The CDR3 contains 14 residues. The V end lost 10 bases, the J end lost 8 bases, and 23 bases lay between the germline ends. CDR3: CASGSQGSPRGYTF. CDR3 DNA sequence: TGTGCCAGCGGATCACAGGGATCCCCCCGGGGCTACACCTTC.

V gene TRBV7-7 combines with J gene TRBJ2-2; D perhaps matches TRBD1 (6 bases). The CDR3 consists of 13 residues. CDR1 is SSHAT, CDR2 FNYEAQ, per germline (reference sequence). Trimming took off 4 bases at V and 4 bases at J, with 7 bases between the two ends. Here the CDR3 reads CASSSGVTGELFF. DNA for the CDR3: TGTGCCAGCAGCTCAGGGGTCACCGGGGAGCTGTTTTTT.

The V call is TRBV7-2, the J call TRBJ2-7; possible D gene TRBD1, 5 bases. CDR3 length equals 15 residues. Looked up from germline, CDR1 is SGHTA and CDR2 is FQGNSA. The V end was cut by 0 bases, the J end by 6 bases, with 15 bases between. Here the CDR3 reads CASSLAGQGSSEQYF. CDR3 nucleotide sequence: TGTGCCAGCAGCTTAGCAGGACAAGGCTCCAGCGAGCAGTACTTC.

V gene TRBV4-2 combines with J gene TRBJ2-3; D gene uncertain. This CDR3 region has 14 residues. Germline CDR1 and CDR2: LGHNA and YNFKEQ. V dropped 1 base and J dropped 1 base, with 6 bases sitting between them. CDR3 in DNA: TGTGCCAGCAGCCAAGGTCTTCGCACAGATACGCAGTATTTT. It is translated as CASSQGLRTDTQYF.

This chain connects TRBV5-4 to TRBJ2-5; 11 bases are shared with TRBD2. Germline CDR1 SGHNT, CDR2 YYREEE (reference sequence). This CDR3 comprises 15 residues. The ends lost 5 bases at V and 5 bases at J; junction bases unmatched: 8. The CDR3 DNA reads TGTGCCAGCAGTTTTAGCGGGGGGGCTGGGGAGACCCAGTACTTC. Protein: CASSFSGGAGETQYF.

This sequence joins TRBV5-1 and TRBJ2-7, with D uncertain. Germline CDR1 reads SGHRS; CDR2 reads YFSETQ. The CDR3 totals 14 residues. V lost 7 bases, J lost 0 bases, and 14 bases lay in between. CDR3: CASAAALSSYEQYF. The CDR3 DNA is TGCGCCAGCGCTGCGGCATTGAGCTCCTACGAGCAGTACTTC.

CDR3 loop: CASSRPLRLAGGSSTDTQYF. CDR3 DNA sequence: TGCGCCAGCAGCAGACCCCTCCGACTAGCGGGAGGATCTAGCACAGATACGCAGTATTTT. The gene calls are TRBV10-1 and TRBJ2-3, with 13 bases aligning to TRBD2. Germline trimming cut 6 bases from V and 0 bases from J; bases unmatched to any gene: 15. Germline values: CDR1 WNHNN, CDR2 SYGVQD (reference sequence). The CDR3 covers 20 residues.

This clone showed up just once. The chain recombines TRBV9 with TRBJ1-5, with D unresolved. V was pared by 0 bases and J by 10 bases, with 11 bases between. Germline V gives CDR1 SGDLS, CDR2 YYNGEE. The CDR3 runs 13 residues. CDR3 nucleotides: TGTGCCAGCAGCGTAGGTGGTGTTGGCCCCCAGCATTTT. This sequence encodes CASSVGGVGPQHF.

The chain couples TRBV10-2 to TRBJ2-6; 9 positions match TRBD1. The CDR3 totals 20 residues. Unmatched junction bases numbered 13, after V lost 4 bases and J lost 0 bases. In germline, CDR1 is WSHSY, CDR2 SAAADI. CDR3 sequence reads: CASSGSTGTGPTSGANVLTF. As DNA, the CDR3 is TGCGCCAGCAGTGGTTCGACCGGGACAGGGCCTACCTCTGGGGCCAACGTCCTGACTTTC.

This clone was observed a single time. The chain recombines TRBV12-2 with TRBJ2-7; TRBD2 was called by the table and not checked on the DNA. TRBV12-2 is a known pseudogene. This CDR3 is built from 15 residues. The CDR3 sequence is CASRLAILAAYEQYF. CDR3 nucleotides: TGTGCAAGTCGCTTAGCGATACTAGCGGCGTACGAGCAGTACTTC.

V gene TRBV5-1 combines with J gene TRBJ2-3; 12 positions agree with TRBD1. The CDR3 spans 15 residues. Germline lookup yields CDR1 SGHRS and CDR2 YFSETQ. V dropped 4 bases and J dropped 9; count of bases not matched to a gene: 9. CDR3 loop: CASSLGQGAGETQYF. The CDR3 DNA follows: TGCGCCAGCAGCCTGGGACAGGGGGCGGGTGAAACGCAGTATTTT.

This chain joins TRBV7-9 and TRBJ1-5, with D unclear. CDR1 SEHNR and CDR2 FQNEAQ come from the germline V gene (reference sequence). The CDR3 is 16 amino acids. V was cut by 5 bases and J by 3 bases, with 17 bases left in between. The CDR3: CASSQSGGLANQPQHF. In nucleotides, the CDR3 is TGTGCCAGCAGCCAAAGTGGCGGATTGGCCAATCAGCCCCAGCATTTT.

The CDR3 here is CASSPTGGNPSYEQYF. The CDR3, as DNA: TGTGCCAGCAGCCCAACAGGGGGGAACCCTTCCTACGAGCAGTACTTC. V gene TRBV27 combines with J gene TRBJ2-7; 8 bases fit TRBD1. The J segment lost 1 base and the V segment lost 6 bases, leaving 11 bases of the junction unmatched. The CDR3 is made up of 16 amino acids. Germline V gene data show CDR1 as MNHEY and CDR2 as SMNVEV (reference sequence).

The gene calls are TRBV29-1 and TRBJ2-3; 8 nucleotides match TRBD2. After removal of 5 bases from V and 1 base from J, the junction contained 2 bases not matched to a gene. The CDR3 covers 13 residues. Germline V gene data show CDR1 as SQVTM and CDR2 as ANQGSEA. CDR3 bases: TGCAGCGTTCGTAGCGGGGGCACAGATACGCAGTATTTT. This translates into CSVRSGGTDTQYF.